This TCR beta chain was sequenced in a study of cytomegalovirus exposure and HLA in healthy donors. Germline CDR1 and CDR2: LNHNV and YYDKDF (reference sequence). Trimming cost V 2 bases and J 2 bases; bases outside gene matches: 5. The CDR3 is made up of 15 amino acids. The PCR contained 60 Vbeta and 13 Jbeta primers. The data were produced by immunoSEQ multiplex PCR, yet TCRdb's version contains in-frame clones alone and is incomplete. The table records roughly 200,000 clones, 65% to 85% of them present only once. The receptor was isolated from a man in his forties or fifties in good health and CMV-seropositive. Sequenced input: PBMCs. The rearrangement joins TRBV15 to TRBJ2-7, with 8 bases aligning to TRBD1. CDR3: CATSRPGGPAYEQYF. The CDR3 DNA reads as TGTGCCACCAGCAGACCAGGGGGCCCCGCCTACGAGCAGTACTTC. The entire variable domain, with the rest obtained from reference TRBV15 and TRBJ2-7, is as follows: DAMVIQNPRYQVTQFGKPVTLSCSQTLNHNVMYWYQQKSSQAPKLLFHYYDKDFNNEADTPDNFQSRRPNTSFCFLDIRSPGLGDTAMYLCATSRPGGPAYEQYFGPGTRLTVT.